The 11 T cell receptor beta chains listed next were all sequenced from one sample in a study of cytomegalovirus exposure and HLA in healthy donors. The PCR made use of 60 Vbeta and 13 Jbeta primers. The repertoire was sequenced with immunoSEQ multiplex PCR; TCRdb's copy has only in-frame clones and lacks some. The sample consists of about 160,000 clones, approximately 80% of them appearing once. Sequencing was carried out using PBMCs. The receptors derive from a male donor in good health and CMV-seropositive.

This chain uses TRBV19 with TRBJ2-2, with 7 positions matching TRBD1. The length of the CDR3 is 16 residues. V shed 7 bases and J 2 bases; nucleotides not matched to a gene: 10. Germline V gives CDR1 LNHDA, CDR2 SQIVND (reference sequence). CDR3 coding DNA: TGTGCCAGTACCCAAAGGACAGGAGTAAACACCGGGGAGCTGTTTTTT. This codes for CASTQRTGVNTGELFF.

The genes are TRBV9 and TRBJ1-1; D possibly corresponds to TRBD1 (5 bases). The V gene's germline CDR1 is SGDLS and CDR2 YYNGEE. The CDR3 length is 15 residues. V gave up 5 bases and J gave up 3 bases, with 17 bases separating them. The CDR3 reads CASRVSRDGDTEAFF. The CDR3 nucleotides are TGTGCCAGCAGGGTCAGCAGGGATGGGGACACTGAAGCTTTCTTT.

This clone was observed once. The rearrangement joins TRBV5-4 to TRBJ1-2; D is unclear. Germline V gene data show CDR1 as SGHNT and CDR2 as YYREEE (reference sequence). The germline V and J ends were trimmed by 1 base and 5 bases, with 12 bases remaining between them. This CDR3 has 14 amino acids. This CDR3 is CASSLNPQWYGYTF. CDR3 coding DNA: TGTGCCAGCAGCTTGAACCCCCAGTGGTATGGCTACACCTTC.

This clone was observed once. The rearrangement joins TRBV5-1 to TRBJ2-7; 12 positions match TRBD2. Losses at the gene ends were 2 bases for V and 4 bases for J; bases not matched to a gene: 13. CDR3 length: 18 residues. Germline-derived CDR1 and CDR2 are SGHRS and YFSETQ. CDR3 amino acids: CASSLPLRTSGIFYEQYF. CDR3 DNA sequence: TGCGCCAGCAGCTTACCGCTTAGGACTAGCGGGATTTTTTACGAGCAGTACTTC. Full variable domain (remainder filled in from reference TRBV5-1 and TRBJ2-7): KAGVTQTPRYLIKTRGQQVTLSCSPISGHRSVSWYQQTPGQGLQFLFEYFSETQRNKGNFPGRFSGRQFSNSRSEMNVSTLELGDSALYLCASSLPLRTSGIFYEQYFGPGTRLTVT.

V and J are TRBV13 and TRBJ2-3, with TRBD1 identical over 10 bases. The V segment lost 4 bases and the J segment 5 bases; nucleotides outside the gene matches: 3. Looked up from germline, CDR1 is PRHDT and CDR2 is FYEKMQ (reference sequence). This CDR3 comprises 14 residues. Written as DNA, the CDR3 is TGTGCCAGCAGCTCCGGGACAGGGGAAGATACGCAGTATTTT. The encoded protein is CASSSGTGEDTQYF. Looking up the rest from reference TRBV13 and TRBJ2-3 gives the full variable domain: AAGVIQSPRHLIKEKRETATLKCYPIPRHDTVYWYQQGPGQDPQFLISFYEKMQSDKGSIPDRFSAQQFSDYHSELNMSSLELGDSALYFCASSSGTGEDTQYFGPGTRLTVL.

The chain recombines TRBV6-5 with TRBJ2-1; unclear D gene. This CDR3 comprises 15 residues. Germline V CDR1 and CDR2: MNHEY, SVGAGI. With 1 base removed from V and 0 bases from J, the gap between germline ends came to 7 bases. CDR3 DNA: TGTGCCAGCAGTTACTTCCCGAGCTCCTACAATGAGCAGTTCTTC. Its protein is CASSYFPSSYNEQFF.

The chain couples TRBV11-3 to TRBJ1-2, with D maybe TRBD1 (5 bases). Germline values: CDR1 SGHNT, CDR2 YENEEA. CDR3 length equals 14 residues. V was clipped by 5 bases and J by 2 bases, with 12 bases between them. For the CDR3, the DNA is TGTGCCAGCAGCCTCAGGGCAGGGAACTATGGCTACACCTTC. Amino acid sequence: CASSLRAGNYGYTF.

This sequence joins TRBV5-4 and TRBJ1-3; no clear D. V was pared by 4 bases and J by 0 bases, with 8 bases between. The CDR3 runs to 14 residues. Germline-derived CDR1 and CDR2 are SGHNT and YYREEE (reference sequence). CDR3 amino acids: CASSRGSSGNTIYF. CDR3 DNA sequence: TGTGCCAGCAGCCGCGGGAGCTCTGGAAACACCATATATTTT.

The J gene is TRBJ2-7, the V gene TRBV19; TRBD2 matches at 10 bases. V trimming: 3 bases; J trimming: 2 bases; junction bases outside the gene matches: 4. The V gene's germline CDR1 is LNHDA and CDR2 SQIVND (reference sequence). The CDR3 length is 15 residues. The CDR3 spells CASSILAGVTYEQYF. The CDR3 coding sequence is TGTGCCAGTAGTATTCTAGCGGGAGTAACCTACGAGCAGTACTTC. Combining the CDR3 with reference TRBV19 and TRBJ2-7 gives the whole variable domain DGGITQSPKYLFRKEGQNVTLSCEQNLNHDAMYWYRQDPGQGLRLIYYSQIVNDFQKGDIAEGYSVSREKKESFPLTVTSAQKNPTAFYLCASSILAGVTYEQYFGPGTRLTVT.

The chain is built from TRBV18 and TRBJ2-5; TRBD1 matches 7 bases. The CDR3 spans 12 residues. The trim removed 2 bases at V and 10 bases at J, leaving 4 bases unmatched. Germline CDR1 KGHSH, CDR2 LQKENI. The CDR3 nucleotides are TGTGCCAGCTCACCAACAACAGGGGACCAGTACTTC. Amino acid sequence: CASSPTTGDQYF. Drawing the rest from reference TRBV18 and TRBJ2-5, the complete variable domain is NAGVMQNPRHLVRRRGQEARLRCSPMKGHSHVYWYRQLPEEGLKFMVYLQKENIIDESGMPKERFSAEFPKEGPSILRIQQVVRGDSAAYFCASSPTTGDQYFGPGTRLLVL.

The DNA of the CDR3 is TGTGCCACCAGCAGAGGAAGGAGTACCCAAGAGACCCAGTACTTC. Translated: CATSRGRSTQETQYF. The chain recombines TRBV15 with TRBJ2-5; D unclear. The V end lost 1 base, the J end lost 1 base, and 10 bases lay between the germline ends. This CDR3 is built from 15 residues. Germline loops: CDR1 LNHNV, CDR2 YYDKDF (reference sequence).